This TCR beta chain was profiled in a study of CD8 T cells in ankylosing spondylitis. TCRdb passed the 5' RACE reads through MiXCR, listing each CDR3 protein once. Of approximately 220,000 distinct CDR3 sequences in the sample, about a quarter are singletons; the top ten hold just over 6.5%. This clonotype was seen many times. V was shortened by 0 bases and J by 4 bases, with 7 bases between the two germline ends. The CDR3 spans 14 residues. Per germline, CDR1 MGHDK and CDR2 SYGVNS. This rearrangement joins TRBV25-1 to TRBJ2-1, with D unresolved. Input material: blood, either unsorted or a sorted T cell fraction (not recorded which). The sequence was obtained from a male donor with ankylosing spondylitis or in good health (not recorded which). The CDR3 protein is CASSEYAGYNEQFF. CDR3 nucleotide sequence: TGTGCCAGCAGTGAATATGCCGGTTACAATGAGCAGTTCTTC.